These 15 T cell receptor beta chains came from one sample sequenced in a study of shared clonotypes between healthy human individuals. Naive CD8 cells lacked CD45RO and underwent positive selection for CCR7, leaving out terminally differentiated effector memory CD45RA+ cells. TCRdb's copy holds only in-frame clones and misses some; the assay was immunoSEQ multiplex PCR. Here the sample spans some 1,900,000 clones, about 95% being singletons. Specimen: naive CD8+ T cells sorted from blood. These receptors all come from a man between 18 and 29 years old in good health.

The V and J genes are TRBV6-6 and TRBJ2-7; tentative D call: TRBD1 (6 bases). The V and J ends lost 4 bases and 3 bases respectively, with 10 bases between them. CDR1 and CDR2 (germline): MNHNY, SVGAGI (reference sequence). CDR3 length equals 13 residues. The CDR3 loop reads CASSWTESYEQYF. DNA for the CDR3: TGTGCCAGCAGTTGGACAGAGAGCTACGAGCAGTACTTC.

V is TRBV7-2 and J is TRBJ2-1; no definite D call. Germline V gene data show CDR1 as SGHTA and CDR2 as FQGNSA. The CDR3 loop spans 14 amino acids. V lost 2 bases and J lost 9, with 14 bases in between. CDR3 DNA: TGTGCCAGCAGCTTAATTGGTGGTTCCGGTGAGCAGTTCTTC. Amino acids: CASSLIGGSGEQFF.

This clone was counted once. The chain is built from TRBV13 and TRBJ2-7; 7 nucleotides agree with TRBD2. V gave up 1 base and J gave up 1 base; unmatched junction bases: 4. Germline V lookup: CDR1 PRHDT, CDR2 FYEKMQ (reference sequence). The CDR3 covers 15 residues. The CDR3 region has the DNA TGTGCCAGCAGCTTAGAGGGTAGCGGGTCCTACGAGCAGTACTTC. Residues: CASSLEGSGSYEQYF.

This chain links TRBV29-1 with TRBJ2-3, with a weak D call TRBD2 (6 bases). V lost 6 bases and J lost 9, with 16 bases in between. The CDR3 is 12 amino acids. CDR1 is SQVTM and CDR2 is ANQGSEA in the germline V gene. The CDR3 is CSVLSGTLTQYF. CDR3 DNA sequence: TGCAGCGTCCTATCCGGGACTCTCACGCAGTATTTT.

This chain links TRBV5-1 with TRBJ1-1; 7 positions agree with TRBD1. With V trimmed by 4 bases and J by 4 bases, 10 bases remained unmatched. The CDR3 spans 15 residues. Germline CDR1 and CDR2: SGHRS and YFSETQ. The CDR3 nucleotides are TGCGCCAGCAGCCCCGCGGAGGGGGCTGGCACTGAAGCTTTCTTT. Protein: CASSPAEGAGTEAFF.

The V call is TRBV28, the J call TRBJ1-5; D is possibly TRBD1 (5 bases). This CDR3 has 17 residues. Trimming removed 3 bases from V and 0 bases from J, with 15 bases in between. The V gene's germline CDR1 is MDHEN and CDR2 SYDVKM. The CDR3 reads CASSFHDSYYSNQPQHF. Here the CDR3 DNA reads TGTGCCAGCAGTTTCCATGACAGTTACTATAGCAATCAGCCCCAGCATTTT. Drawing the rest from reference TRBV28 and TRBJ1-5, the complete variable domain is DVKVTQSSRYLVKRTGEKVFLECVQDMDHENMFWYRQDPGLGLRLIYFSYDVKMKEKGDIPEGYSVSREKKERFSLILESASTNQTSMYLCASSFHDSYYSNQPQHFGDGTRLSIL.

The rearrangement uses TRBV6-5 and TRBJ2-1; no reliable D call. The CDR3 totals 16 residues. Trimming left V 3 bases short and J 4 bases short, with 16 bases between. CDR1 is MNHEY, CDR2 SVGAGI, per germline. Here the CDR3 DNA reads TGTGCCAGCAGTTATTCGCAACAGTACGTATACAATGAGCAGTTCTTC. It yields the protein CASSYSQQYVYNEQFF.

This sequence joins TRBV7-9 and TRBJ2-1; no firm D call. Germline CDR1 is SEHNR and CDR2 is FQNEAQ (reference sequence). V was trimmed by 8 bases and J by 0 bases, leaving 11 bases between them. The CDR3 loop spans 14 amino acids. CDR3 DNA: TGTGCCAGCGTGCAAGCAAGCTCCTACAATGAGCAGTTCTTC. It encodes CASVQASSYNEQFF.

This clone was seen a single time. Distinct nucleotide sequences in the sample also encode this CDR3. CDR3 bases: TGTGCCAGCAGTTCCCGAGGGGAGCAGTACTTC. Translation: CASSSRGEQYF. V gene TRBV27 combines with J gene TRBJ2-7, with D possibly being TRBD2 (5 bases). There are 11 residues in the CDR3. The germline V and J ends were trimmed by 4 bases and 7 bases, with 8 bases remaining between them. Germline V gives CDR1 MNHEY, CDR2 SMNVEV (reference sequence).

V usage is TRBV5-4 and J usage is TRBJ2-5; 10 bases are a match to TRBD2. J lost 5 bases, V lost 6 bases, and 10 bases had no gene match. Germline values: CDR1 SGHNT, CDR2 YYREEE (reference sequence). The CDR3 sequence is 15 residues long. The CDR3 here is CASNTSGAGRETQYF. CDR3 nucleotides: TGTGCCAGCAATACTAGCGGGGCAGGGCGGGAGACCCAGTACTTC.

The rearrangement uses TRBV5-6 and TRBJ1-6, with 7 bases lining up with TRBD1. J gave up 8 bases and V 4 bases, and 9 bases lay outside the gene matches. Germline V gives CDR1 SGHDT, CDR2 YYEEEE. CDR3 length: 15 amino acids. The CDR3 nucleotides are TGTGCCAGCAGCCTTGGACAGGCACCTTATTCACCCCTCCACTTT. Protein product: CASSLGQAPYSPLHF.

This chain links TRBV2 with TRBJ2-1; D is perhaps TRBD2 (6 bases). Germline CDR1 and CDR2: SNHLY and FYNNEI. The V and J ends lost 4 bases and 5 bases respectively, with 18 bases between them. The length of the CDR3 is 16 residues. The CDR3 DNA is TGTGCCAGCAGTGGACCTTCTAGCGTCGGCAACAATGAGCAGTTCTTC. Its translation is CASSGPSSVGNNEQFF.

The rearrangement links TRBV6-5 to TRBJ2-2, with 9 bases that match TRBD2. Germline V gene sequence: CDR1 MNHEY, CDR2 SVGAGI. This CDR3 is built from 16 residues. Trimming cost V 4 bases and J 7 bases; bases outside gene matches: 10. CDR3 sequence reads: CASSFPRGLANGELFF. The CDR3 bases are TGTGCCAGCAGTTTCCCCCGGGGACTAGCTAACGGGGAGCTGTTTTTT.

Turning to this clone: The sample has other DNA sequences that encode this CDR3 too. This rearrangement joins TRBV15 to TRBJ1-1, with D uncertain. This CDR3 is built from 14 residues. Looked up from germline, CDR1 is LNHNV and CDR2 is YYDKDF (reference sequence). Trimming took off 0 bases at V and 0 bases at J, with 5 bases between the two ends. The CDR3 loop reads CATSRDSMNTEAFF. DNA of the CDR3: TGTGCCACCAGCAGAGACAGTATGAACACTGAAGCTTTCTTT.

J is TRBJ2-1 and V is TRBV28; no definite D call. The CDR3 totals 13 residues. From germline, CDR1 is MDHEN and CDR2 SYDVKM. Trimming pared 4 bases from V and 8 bases from J, leaving 12 bases between. As DNA, the CDR3 is TGTGCCAGCAGTTCCCTACCAGACGATGAGCAGTTCTTC. Its translation is CASSSLPDDEQFF. Supplemented by reference TRBV28 and TRBJ2-1, the full variable domain reads DVKVTQSSRYLVKRTGEKVFLECVQDMDHENMFWYRQDPGLGLRLIYFSYDVKMKEKGDIPEGYSVSREKKERFSLILESASTNQTSMYLCASSSLPDDEQFFGPGTRLTVL.